This T cell receptor (beta chain) was profiled in a study of metastatic and nonmetastatic thyroid tumors. For the study at large: Blood and tumor or nodule tissue repertoires from malignant and benign thyroid patients were compared. Findings of the study overall: Benign nodules were reported to have significantly lower TCR beta diversity than malignant thyroid tumors, in blood and tumor.

The V segment lost 5 bases and the J segment 6 bases; nucleotides outside the gene matches: 7. The germline gives CDR1 LNHDA, CDR2 SQIVND (reference sequence). The CDR3 totals 15 residues. There are many counts of this clone. Its target is not known. Authors' processing steps: A papillary thyroid cancer distant-metastasis classifier was built from CDR3 differences across clinicopathological groups. TCRdb reprocessed the PCR reads using MiXCR. TCRdb, not the authors, supplied the V and J calls. The sample has tens of thousands of clones, about 20% seen once. No patient had received any treatment before thyroid surgery.

The TCR comes from a female donor with papillary thyroid cancer or a benign thyroid nodule (not recorded which). Some clones in this sample may be carry-over from other donors' samples. The chain joins TRBV19 to TRBJ1-5, with 10 nucleotides matching TRBD1. The sample was adjacent normal tissue. The CDR3 coding sequence is TGTGCCAGTAGTGCCGGGACAGGGGATACTCAGCCCCAGCATTTT. Its translation is CASSAGTGDTQPQHF. Using reference TRBV19 and TRBJ1-5 for the parts outside the CDR3, the full variable domain is DGGITQSPKYLFRKEGQNVTLSCEQNLNHDAMYWYRQDPGQGLRLIYYSQIVNDFQKGDIAEGYSVSREKKESFPLTVTSAQKNPTAFYLCASSAGTGDTQPQHFGDGTRLSIL.